The T cell receptor beta chain under discussion was sequenced for a study of immune cell composition in non-small cell lung cancer. Study-wide findings and caveats: Tumour-associated clones >0.5% occurred in approximately 32% of adenocarcinomas, about three quarters of squamous.

Trimming cost V 10 bases and J 0 bases, with 13 bases left between them. The length of the CDR3 is 14 residues. CDR1 LNHDA and CDR2 SQIVND come from the germline V gene (reference sequence). TCRdb keeps only in-frame clones here, not all; method: immunoSEQ multiplex PCR. The sample has about 1,800 clones, 70% seen once; the top ten hold approximately 20%. Normal lung was taken at the farthest possible site, at least 3 cm from tumour. Template was genomic DNA from frozen, unsorted single-cell suspensions. Worth noting for this clone: Its antigen is not known.

The sample taken for sequencing was non-adjacent lung tissue. This clonotype was sampled from a human donor with non-small cell lung cancer. The chain carries TRBV19 and TRBJ1-3; no clear D gene. CDR3 coding DNA: TGTGCCACCCGAGCCGTTAGCTCTGGAAACACCATATATTTT. Translation: CATRAVSSGNTIYF.